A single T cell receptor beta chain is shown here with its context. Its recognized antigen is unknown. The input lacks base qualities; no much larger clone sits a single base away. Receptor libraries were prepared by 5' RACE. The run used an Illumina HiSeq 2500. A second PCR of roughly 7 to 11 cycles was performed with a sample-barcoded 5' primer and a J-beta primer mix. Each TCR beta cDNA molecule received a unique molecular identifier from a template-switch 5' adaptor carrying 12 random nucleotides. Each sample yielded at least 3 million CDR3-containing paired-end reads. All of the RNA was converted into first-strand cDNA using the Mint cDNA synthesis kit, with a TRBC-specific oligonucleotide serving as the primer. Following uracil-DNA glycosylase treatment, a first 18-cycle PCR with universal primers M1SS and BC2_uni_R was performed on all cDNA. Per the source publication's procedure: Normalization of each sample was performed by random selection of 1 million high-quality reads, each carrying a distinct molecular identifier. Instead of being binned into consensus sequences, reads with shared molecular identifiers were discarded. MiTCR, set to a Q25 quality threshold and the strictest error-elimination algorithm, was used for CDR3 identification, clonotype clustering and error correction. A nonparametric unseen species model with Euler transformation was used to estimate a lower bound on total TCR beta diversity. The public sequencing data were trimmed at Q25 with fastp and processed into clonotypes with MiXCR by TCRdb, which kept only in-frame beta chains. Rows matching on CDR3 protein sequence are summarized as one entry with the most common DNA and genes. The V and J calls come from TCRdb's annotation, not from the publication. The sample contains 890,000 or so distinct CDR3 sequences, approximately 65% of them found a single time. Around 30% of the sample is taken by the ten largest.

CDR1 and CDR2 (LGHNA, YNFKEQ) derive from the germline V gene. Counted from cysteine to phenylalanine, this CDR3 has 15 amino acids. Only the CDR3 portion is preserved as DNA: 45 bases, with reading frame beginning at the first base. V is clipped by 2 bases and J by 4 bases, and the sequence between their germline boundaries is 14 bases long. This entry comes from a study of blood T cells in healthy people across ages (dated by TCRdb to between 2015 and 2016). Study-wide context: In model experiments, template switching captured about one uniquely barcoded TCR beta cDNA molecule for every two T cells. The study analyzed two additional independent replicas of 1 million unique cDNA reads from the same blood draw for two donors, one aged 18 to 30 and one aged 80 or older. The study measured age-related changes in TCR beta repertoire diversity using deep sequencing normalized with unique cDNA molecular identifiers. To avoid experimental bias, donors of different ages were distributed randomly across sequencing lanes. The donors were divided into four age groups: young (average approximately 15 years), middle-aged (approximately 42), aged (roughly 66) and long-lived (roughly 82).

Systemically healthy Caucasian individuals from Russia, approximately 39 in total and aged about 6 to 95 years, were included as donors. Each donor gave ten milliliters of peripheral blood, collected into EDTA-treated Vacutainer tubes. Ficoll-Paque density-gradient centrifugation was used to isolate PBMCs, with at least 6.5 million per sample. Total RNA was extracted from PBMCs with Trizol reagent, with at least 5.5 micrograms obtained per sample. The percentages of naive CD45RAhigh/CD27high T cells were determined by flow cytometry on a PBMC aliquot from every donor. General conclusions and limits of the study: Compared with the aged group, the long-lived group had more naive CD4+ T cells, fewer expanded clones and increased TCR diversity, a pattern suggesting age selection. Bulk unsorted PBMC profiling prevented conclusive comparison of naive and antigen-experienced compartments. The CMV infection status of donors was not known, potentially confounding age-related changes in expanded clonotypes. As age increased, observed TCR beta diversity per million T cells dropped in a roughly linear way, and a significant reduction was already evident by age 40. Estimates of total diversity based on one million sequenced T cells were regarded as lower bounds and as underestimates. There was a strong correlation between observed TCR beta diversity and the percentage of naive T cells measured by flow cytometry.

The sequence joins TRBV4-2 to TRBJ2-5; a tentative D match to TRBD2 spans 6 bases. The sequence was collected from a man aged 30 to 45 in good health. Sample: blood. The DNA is TGTGCCAGCAGCCAAAACGGGGGACTGGCAGAGACCCAGTACTTC. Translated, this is CASSQNGGLAETQYF.